This T cell receptor (beta chain) was recovered during a study of persistence of HIV-infected CD4 T cells. The wider study: A median of approximately eight years of suppressive ART preceded sampling. Up to about 200 mL blood was drawn at multiple time points; a couple of donors had single-time leukapheresis. Findings of the study overall: Degenerate expanded CDR3beta sequences were enriched among CMV- and Gag-responding cells. Bulk TCR data could not be restricted to HIV-1-infected CMV-responding cells.

Germline CDR1 reads SGHRS; CDR2 reads YFSETQ. Trimming left V 6 bases short and J 16 bases short, with 23 bases between. This CDR3 contains 13 residues. Cells were stimulated with overlapping HIV-1 Gag 15-mer peptides. Sorted nonresponding memory CD4+ T cells were CD40L-negative, CD69-negative, CD45RO-high. Remarks on this clone: No antigen is known for it.

This was the immunoSEQ version 4 assay in survey mode. Assay used: immunoSEQ multiplex PCR; TCRdb lists only in-frame clones, some missing. In the table there are roughly 35,000 clones, 82% of which are singletons. The chain employs TRBV5-1 and TRBJ2-1; TRBD2 is a possible D gene (5 bases). This TCR was sampled from an adult with HIV. The donor label of this sample is uncertain. The sequencing here drew on cultured CD4+ T cells from PBMCs, taken from a patient who received antiretroviral therapy. DNA for the CDR3: TGCGCCAGCACCCTGACCGGCGGCCGCGGGTTCTTCTTC. Its translation is CASTLTGGRGFFF.